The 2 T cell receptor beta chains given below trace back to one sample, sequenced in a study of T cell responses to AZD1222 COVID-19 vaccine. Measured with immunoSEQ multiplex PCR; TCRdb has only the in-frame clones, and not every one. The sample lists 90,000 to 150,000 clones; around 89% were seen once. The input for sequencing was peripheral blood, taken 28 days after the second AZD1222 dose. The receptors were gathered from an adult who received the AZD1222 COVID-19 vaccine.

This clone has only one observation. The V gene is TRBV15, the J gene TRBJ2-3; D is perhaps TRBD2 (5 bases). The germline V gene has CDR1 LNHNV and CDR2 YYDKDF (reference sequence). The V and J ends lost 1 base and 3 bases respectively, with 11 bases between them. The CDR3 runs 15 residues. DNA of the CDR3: TGTGCCACCAGCAGAGGGGCAGCGGAAACAGATACGCAGTATTTT. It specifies CATSRGAAETDTQYF.

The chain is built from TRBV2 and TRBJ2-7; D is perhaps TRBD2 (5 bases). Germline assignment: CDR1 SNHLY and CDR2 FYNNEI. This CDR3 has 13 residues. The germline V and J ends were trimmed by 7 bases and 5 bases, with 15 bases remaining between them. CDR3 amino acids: CASNGVPGNEQYF. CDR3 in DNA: TGTGCCAGCAATGGGGTACCGGGGAACGAGCAGTACTTC.